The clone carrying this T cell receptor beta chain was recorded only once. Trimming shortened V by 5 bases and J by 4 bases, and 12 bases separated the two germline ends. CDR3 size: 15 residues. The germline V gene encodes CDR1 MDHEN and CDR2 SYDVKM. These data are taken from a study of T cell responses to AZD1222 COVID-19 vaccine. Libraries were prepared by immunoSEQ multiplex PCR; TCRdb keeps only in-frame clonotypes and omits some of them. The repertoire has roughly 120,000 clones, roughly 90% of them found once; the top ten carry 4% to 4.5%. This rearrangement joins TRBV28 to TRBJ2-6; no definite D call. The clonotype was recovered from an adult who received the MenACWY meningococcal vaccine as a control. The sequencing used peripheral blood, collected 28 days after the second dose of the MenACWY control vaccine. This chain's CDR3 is CASSRAVEGANVLTF. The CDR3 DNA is TGTGCCAGCAGTAGGGCTGTCGAAGGGGCCAACGTCCTGACTTTC.